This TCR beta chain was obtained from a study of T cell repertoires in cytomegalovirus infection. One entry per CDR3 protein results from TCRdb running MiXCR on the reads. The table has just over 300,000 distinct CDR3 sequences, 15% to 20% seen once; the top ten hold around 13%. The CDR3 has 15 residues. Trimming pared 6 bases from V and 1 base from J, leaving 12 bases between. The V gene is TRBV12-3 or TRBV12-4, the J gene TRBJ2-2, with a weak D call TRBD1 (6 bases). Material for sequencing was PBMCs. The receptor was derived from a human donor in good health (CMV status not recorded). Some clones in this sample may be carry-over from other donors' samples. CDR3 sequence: CASREQGMNTGELFF. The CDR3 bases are TGTGCCAGCAGGGAACAGGGAATGAACACCGGGGAGCTGTTTTTT.